The 23 T cell receptor beta chains below were found in one sample sequenced in a study of blood T cell repertoires in COVID-19. Profiled with immunoSEQ multiplex PCR; TCRdb holds only in-frame clones, not every one. The sample has about 59,000 clones, less than 75% seen once. Material: peripheral blood. These TCRs come from a woman between 70 and 85 years old with acute or convalescent COVID-19.

This clone has only a few counts. The chain joins TRBV4-1 to TRBJ1-1, with D uncertain. Germline loops: CDR1 MGHRA, CDR2 YSYEKL. The V end was cut by 4 bases, the J end by 4 bases, with 13 bases between. The CDR3 totals 14 residues. CDR3 nucleotides: TGCGCCAGCAGCCCATCGCGTCGGTTCACTGAAGCTTTCTTT. This sequence encodes CASSPSRRFTEAFF.

In its sample, this clone was seen once. The CDR3: CASSPGQPNYGYTF. CDR3 bases: TGCGCCAGCAGCCCGGGACAGCCTAACTATGGCTACACCTTC. The chain combines TRBV4-1 with TRBJ1-2; 7 bases agree with TRBD1. The CDR3 is 14 amino acids. J lost 0 bases, V lost 4 bases, and 2 bases had no gene match. Germline CDR1 is MGHRA and CDR2 is YSYEKL.

CDR3 nucleotide sequence: TGTGCCACGCTACTAGCGGGGGCCTACAATGAGCAGTTCTTC. It codes for CATLLAGAYNEQFF. This rearrangement joins TRBV6-5 to TRBJ2-1, with TRBD2 matching over 11 bases. The CDR3 totals 14 residues. Germline trimming cut 10 bases from V and 2 bases from J; bases unmatched to any gene: 4. Germline values: CDR1 MNHEY, CDR2 SVGAGI.

J is TRBJ1-1 and V is TRBV7-8; the match to TRBD1 covers 7 bases. The V and J ends lost 5 bases and 8 bases, in that order; junction bases with no gene match: 14. Germline CDR1 is SGHVS and CDR2 is FQNEAQ. CDR3 length: 15 amino acids. This chain's CDR3 is CASSAIAQGEGEAFF. CDR3 DNA sequence: TGTGCCAGCAGCGCCATCGCTCAGGGGGAAGGAGAAGCTTTCTTT.

Here the CDR3 DNA reads TGTGCCAGCAGCTCCCGGACTAGCGGGATCCAAGAGACCCAGTACTTC. Amino acid sequence: CASSSRTSGIQETQYF. This chain joins TRBV3-1 (or the pseudogene TRBV3-2) and TRBJ2-5; TRBD2 matches at 12 bases. V was clipped by 5 bases and J by 1 base; unmatched bases: 5. The CDR3 extends over 16 amino acids. Germline V lookup: CDR1 LGHDT, CDR2 YNNKEL (reference sequence).

This chain joins TRBV5-4 and TRBJ2-7; 9 bases map to TRBD1. This CDR3 region has 15 residues. Trimming took 4 bases from V and 6 from J; bases not matched to a gene: 11. Germline loops: CDR1 SGHNT, CDR2 YYREEE (reference sequence). CDR3 nucleotides: TGTGCCAGCAGCCTGGGTAGGGACAGGGTCCTCGAGCAGTACTTC. This encodes CASSLGRDRVLEQYF. Together with reference TRBV5-4 and TRBJ2-7, the CDR3 gives the full variable domain: ETGVTQSPTHLIKTRGQQVTLRCSSQSGHNTVSWYQQALGQGPQFIFQYYREEENGRGNFPPRFSGLQFPNYSSELNVNALELDDSALYLCASSLGRDRVLEQYFGPGTRLTVT.

The CDR3 loop reads CASSKSRRQGAGGYTF. Here the CDR3 DNA reads TGTGCCAGCAGCAAATCCCGCCGGCAGGGGGCGGGTGGCTACACCTTC. This chain connects TRBV21-1 to TRBJ1-2; the D segment call TRBD1 is taken from the table without a DNA check. TRBV21-1 is recorded as a pseudogene. The CDR3 is made up of 16 amino acids.

About this clone: At one end the junction does not follow the germline gene, possibly because of a read error. DNA of the CDR3: TGTGCTAGCAGCTCTAGCGGGGGGTACCAAGAGACCCAGTACTTC. Its protein is CASSSSGGYQETQYF. The chain links TRBV7-7 to TRBJ2-5; 11 bases agree with TRBD2. Per germline, CDR1 SSHAT and CDR2 FNYEAQ (reference sequence). The CDR3 has 15 amino acids.

The rearrangement uses TRBV4-2 and TRBJ2-7; 10 nucleotides line up with TRBD2. In germline, CDR1 is LGHNA, CDR2 YNFKEQ. The ends lost 4 bases at V and 0 bases at J; junction bases unmatched: 6. The CDR3 covers 16 residues. The CDR3 DNA sequence: TGTGCCAGCAGCCCGGGGACTAGCGACTTCTCCTACGAGCAGTACTTC. It translates to CASSPGTSDFSYEQYF.

The chain is built from TRBV29-1 and TRBJ1-6, with 7 nucleotides matching TRBD1. The germline CDR1 and CDR2 sequences are SQVTM and ANQGSEA. V lost 7 bases and J lost 8; bases outside the gene matches: 8. The CDR3 covers 13 residues. The CDR3 reads CSAADRSDSPLHF. As DNA, the CDR3 is TGCAGCGCTGCGGACAGGAGCGATTCACCCCTCCACTTT. Looking up the rest from reference TRBV29-1 and TRBJ1-6 gives the full variable domain: SAVISQKPSRDICQRGTSLTIQCQVDSQVTMMFWYRQQPGQSLTLIATANQGSEATYESGFVIDKFPISRPNLTFSTLTVSNMSPEDSSIYLCSAADRSDSPLHFGNGTRLTVT.

The rearrangement links TRBV10-2 to TRBJ1-1; D is possibly TRBD1 (5 bases). CDR3 size: 13 residues. Trimming took 4 bases from V and 4 from J, leaving 10 bases between them. CDR1 is WSHSY, CDR2 SAAADI, per germline. The CDR3 DNA reads TGCGCCAGCAGTGCGGGGGGAGGCACTGAAGCTTTCTTT. It encodes CASSAGGGTEAFF.

V and J are TRBV12-5 and TRBJ2-5; D might be TRBD2 (6 bases). The germline gives CDR1 LGHNT, CDR2 FRNRAP. Trimming removed 2 bases at V and 2 bases at J, with 9 bases between. The CDR3 covers 14 residues. The CDR3 protein is CASGLSGVQETQYF. The CDR3 nucleotides are TGTGCTAGTGGTTTGTCGGGGGTTCAAGAGACCCAGTACTTC.

The chain combines TRBV3-1 (or the pseudogene TRBV3-2) with TRBJ2-1; TRBD2 might be the D (5 bases). The CDR3 runs to 12 residues. The germline V gene encodes CDR1 LGHDT and CDR2 YNNKEL (reference sequence). V was trimmed by 2 bases and J by 10 bases, leaving 9 bases between them. As DNA, the CDR3 is TGTGCCAGCAGCCAACCTCGCGGGGAGCAGTTCTTC. Protein: CASSQPRGEQFF.

This clone was seen a single time. The V call is TRBV9, the J call TRBJ2-5; 9 nucleotides line up with TRBD2. The germline CDR1 and CDR2 sequences are SGDLS and YYNGEE. The CDR3 covers 18 residues. V dropped 0 bases and J dropped 2; count of bases not matched to a gene: 11. CDR3 sequence (DNA): TGTGCCAGCAGCGTAGCTCCACGCGGCGGGGGGGTTCAAGAGACCCAGTACTTC. Amino acids: CASSVAPRGGGVQETQYF.

CDR3 coding DNA: TGTGCCAGCAGCCAAGGAGTTCGGGAGACCCAGTACTTC. It yields the protein CASSQGVRETQYF. This sequence joins TRBV14 and TRBJ2-5; no firm D call. This CDR3 region has 13 residues. V was cut by 1 base and J by 5 bases, with 8 bases left in between. CDR1 is SGHDN and CDR2 is FVKESK in the germline V gene.

The chain couples TRBV7-2 to TRBJ2-3, with D possibly being TRBD2 (6 bases). Per germline, CDR1 SGHTA and CDR2 FQGNSA. The CDR3 consists of 16 residues. Trimming cost V 3 bases and J 2 bases, with 15 bases left between them. CDR3 nucleotides: TGTGCCAGCAGCTTGAGGGTCCGGGGGAACACAGATACGCAGTATTTT. This codes for CASSLRVRGNTDTQYF.

The V gene is TRBV2, the J gene TRBJ1-5; the D is unclear. Germline V lookup: CDR1 SNHLY, CDR2 FYNNEI. The CDR3 is made up of 13 amino acids. Trimming removed 10 bases from V and 6 bases from J, with 16 bases in between. CDR3 nucleotide sequence: TGTGCCACCTCGAGAACGGGGAGTCAGCCCCAGCATTTT. As protein: CATSRTGSQPQHF.

The chain uses TRBV19 and TRBJ1-5, with 9 nucleotides matching TRBD1. The germline V gene has CDR1 LNHDA and CDR2 SQIVND (reference sequence). Trimming at V came to 5 bases and at J to 2 bases, leaving 7 bases not matched to a gene. This CDR3 has 16 amino acids. The CDR3 region is CASSVPRTGGNQPQHF. CDR3 in DNA: TGTGCCAGTAGTGTTCCTCGGACAGGGGGCAATCAGCCCCAGCATTTT.

This clone appeared once. The chain couples TRBV6-5 to TRBJ2-3; possible D gene TRBD1, 5 bases. This CDR3 is built from 14 residues. V gave up 7 bases and J gave up 4 bases, with 15 bases separating them. Per the germline V gene, CDR1 is MNHEY and CDR2 is SVGAGI. The CDR3 loop is CASIRALQADTQYF. The CDR3 DNA reads as TGTGCCAGCATAAGGGCACTACAGGCAGATACGCAGTATTTT.

This chain links TRBV27 with TRBJ1-5, with D possibly being TRBD1 (5 bases). The CDR3 loop spans 13 amino acids. The germline gives CDR1 MNHEY, CDR2 SMNVEV (reference sequence). V lost 4 bases to trimming and J lost 5 bases, with 9 bases between them. The CDR3 sequence: CASSWGRDQPQHF. The DNA for the CDR3 is TGTGCCAGCAGTTGGGGCAGGGATCAGCCCCAGCATTTT.

The genes are TRBV5-1 and TRBJ1-3, with D perhaps TRBD1 (6 bases). V was pared by 1 base and J by 7 bases, with 21 bases between. CDR1 and CDR2 from the germline V gene are SGHRS and YFSETQ. The CDR3 has 17 amino acids. This CDR3 is CASSLRGMGARDNTIYF. In DNA, the CDR3 is TGCGCCAGCAGCTTGAGGGGGATGGGGGCTCGAGACAACACCATATATTTT.

The genes are TRBV7-2 and TRBJ2-6; 10 bases line up with TRBD1. The germline V gene has CDR1 SGHTA and CDR2 FQGNSA. V trimming: 9 bases; J trimming: 0 bases; junction bases outside the gene matches: 8. The CDR3 loop spans 17 amino acids. The CDR3 spells CARDRGSGSSGANVLTF. CDR3 sequence (DNA): TGTGCCAGGGACAGGGGGTCGGGAAGCTCTGGGGCCAACGTCCTGACTTTC.

The chain recombines TRBV19 with TRBJ1-5; no reliable D call. Germline V gene sequence: CDR1 LNHDA, CDR2 SQIVND (reference sequence). The CDR3 spans 14 residues. V lost 2 bases and J 7 bases, leaving 12 bases between the germline ends. The CDR3 spells CASSITSGGQPQHF. DNA for the CDR3: TGTGCCAGTAGTATAACGTCCGGCGGACAGCCCCAGCATTTT.